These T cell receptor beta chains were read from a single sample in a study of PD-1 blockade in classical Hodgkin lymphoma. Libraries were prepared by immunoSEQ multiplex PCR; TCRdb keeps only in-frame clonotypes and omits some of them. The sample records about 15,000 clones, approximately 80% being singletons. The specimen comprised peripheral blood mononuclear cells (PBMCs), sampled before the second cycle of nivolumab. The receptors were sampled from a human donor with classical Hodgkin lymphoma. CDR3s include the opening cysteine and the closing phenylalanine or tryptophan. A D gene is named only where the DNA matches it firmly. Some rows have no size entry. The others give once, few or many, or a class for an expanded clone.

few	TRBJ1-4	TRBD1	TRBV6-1	CASSGGQGGAEKLFF	TGTGCCAGCAGTGGGGGACAGGGTGGGGCTGAAAAACTGTTTTTT
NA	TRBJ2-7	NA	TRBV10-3	CAIGSDGEMYEQYF	TGTGCCATCGGATCAGACGGCGAGATGTACGAGCAGTACTTC
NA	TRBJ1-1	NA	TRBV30	CACWGAFF	TGTGCCTGCTGGGGAGCTTTCTTT
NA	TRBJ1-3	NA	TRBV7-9	CASRSNSGNTIYF	TGTGCCAGCAGATCCAACTCTGGAAACACCATATATTTT
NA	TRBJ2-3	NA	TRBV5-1	CASSYGSGVQGDTQYF	TGCGCCAGCAGCTACGGTAGCGGCGTGCAGGGAGATACGCAGTATTTT
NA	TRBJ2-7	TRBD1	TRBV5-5	CASSRSGTGTTLHEQYF	TGTGCCAGCAGCCGAAGCGGGACAGGGACGACTCTCCACGAGCAGTACTTC
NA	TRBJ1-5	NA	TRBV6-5	CASSYSQGNQPQHF	TGTGCCAGCAGTTACTCACAGGGAAATCAGCCCCAGCATTTT
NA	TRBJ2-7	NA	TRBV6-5	CASSPYTVGPYEQYF	TGTGCCAGCAGCCCTTACACCGTCGGGCCCTACGAGCAGTACTTC
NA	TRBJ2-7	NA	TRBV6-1	CASSEAPFGRGIRYEQYF	TGTGCCAGCAGTGAAGCGCCCTTTGGCAGGGGCATAAGGTACGAGCAGTACTTC
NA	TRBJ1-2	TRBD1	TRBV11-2	CASSLQDRGQGYTF	TGTGCCAGCAGCTTGCAGGACAGGGGGCAAGGCTACACCTTC
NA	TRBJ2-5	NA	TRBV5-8	CASCWAQGYQETQYF	TGTGCCAGCTGCTGGGCACAAGGGTACCAAGAGACCCAGTACTTC
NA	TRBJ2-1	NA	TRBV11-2	CASRATAVYNEQFF	TGTGCCAGCAGGGCGACAGCCGTGTACAATGAGCAGTTCTTC
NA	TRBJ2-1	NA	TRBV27	CASLEMGVGSYNEQFF	TGTGCCAGCCTCGAAATGGGCGTAGGGTCCTACAATGAGCAGTTCTTC
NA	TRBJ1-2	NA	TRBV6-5	CASSLGGGYTF	TGTGCCAGCAGTCTGGGTGGGGGCTACACCTTC
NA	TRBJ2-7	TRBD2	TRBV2	CASSDRTSGFYEQYF	TGTGCCAGCAGTGATAGGACTAGCGGTTTCTACGAGCAGTACTTC
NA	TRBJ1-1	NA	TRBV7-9	CASSAPGRLNTEAFF	TGTGCCAGCAGCGCGCCGGGACGGCTGAACACTGAAGCTTTCTTT
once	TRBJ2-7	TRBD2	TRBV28	CASSFRLLAGPYEQYF	TGTGCCAGCAGTTTCCGACTACTAGCGGGGCCCTACGAGCAGTACTTC
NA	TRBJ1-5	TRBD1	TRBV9	CASSGGTGGYQPQHF	TGTGCCAGCAGCGGGGGGACAGGGGGCTATCAGCCCCAGCATTTT
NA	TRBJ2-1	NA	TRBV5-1	CASSTNHGSYNEQFF	TGCGCCAGCAGCACGAATCATGGCTCCTACAATGAGCAGTTCTTC
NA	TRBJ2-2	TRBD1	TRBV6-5	CASSSGQDWGTGELFF	TGTGCCAGCAGTTCCGGACAGGACTGGGGCACCGGGGAGCTGTTTTTT
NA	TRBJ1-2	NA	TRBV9	CASSPRPDPHYGYTF	TGTGCCAGCAGCCCCCGACCGGACCCCCACTATGGCTACACCTTC
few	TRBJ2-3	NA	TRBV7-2	CASSPGLRTDTQYF	TGTGCCAGCAGCCCGGGACTGCGCACAGATACGCAGTATTTT
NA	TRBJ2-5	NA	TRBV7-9	CASSSGGAWETQYF	TGTGCCAGCAGCTCTGGGGGCGCATGGGAGACCCAGTACTTC
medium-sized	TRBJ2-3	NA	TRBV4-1	CASSQDVGPADTQYF	TGCGCCAGCAGCCAAGATGTCGGCCCGGCAGATACGCAGTATTTT
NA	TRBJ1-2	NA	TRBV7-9	CASSLVGGFNGYTF	TGTGCCAGCAGCTTAGTAGGGGGGTTTAATGGCTACACCTTC
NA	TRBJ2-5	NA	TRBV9	CASSVGAGVIQETQYF	TGTGCCAGCAGCGTAGGGGCAGGGGTGATTCAAGAGACCCAGTACTTC
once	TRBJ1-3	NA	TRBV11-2	CASSEVGNTIYF	TGTGCCAGCAGCGAAGTGGGAAACACCATATATTTT
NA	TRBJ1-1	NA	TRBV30	CAWSVPMWGIAFF	TGTGCCTGGAGTGTACCCATGTGGGGGATAGCTTTCTTT
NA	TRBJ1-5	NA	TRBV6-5	CASSLRGNQPQHF	TGTGCCAGCAGTTTAAGGGGGAATCAGCCCCAGCATTTT
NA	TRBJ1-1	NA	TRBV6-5	CASSSGTGPNTEAFF	TGTGCCAGCAGTTCGGGAACAGGACCGAACACTGAAGCTTTCTTT
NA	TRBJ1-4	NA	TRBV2	CASSQNAYNEKLFF	TGTGCCAGCAGCCAAAACGCATATAATGAAAAACTGTTTTTT
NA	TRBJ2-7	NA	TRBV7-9	CASSAGHTYEQYF	TGTGCCAGCAGCGCGGGGCACACCTACGAGCAGTACTTC
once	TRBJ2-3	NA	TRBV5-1	CASSLSLAPQGSVVTDTQYF	TGCGCCAGCAGCTTGTCTCTAGCGCCCCAAGGGTCGGTTGTCACAGATACGCAGTATTTT
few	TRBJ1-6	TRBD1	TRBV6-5	CASSYSGTGGPLHF	TGTGCCAGCAGTTACTCCGGGACAGGTGGACCCCTCCACTTT
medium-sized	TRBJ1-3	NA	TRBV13	CASSGGPLAGNTIYF	TGTGCCAGCAGCGGAGGCCCCCTCGCTGGAAACACCATATATTTT
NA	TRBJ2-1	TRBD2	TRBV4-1	CASSAGLRGGNEQFF	TGCGCCAGCAGCGCGGGACTAAGGGGAGGTAATGAGCAGTTCTTC
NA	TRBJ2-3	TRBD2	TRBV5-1	CASSTQRDSTDTQYF	TGCGCCAGCAGCACACAGCGGGACAGCACAGATACGCAGTATTTT
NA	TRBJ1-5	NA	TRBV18	CASSPSASRNQPQHF	TGTGCCAGCTCACCGTCGGCCAGCCGCAATCAGCCCCAGCATTTT
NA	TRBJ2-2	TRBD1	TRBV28	CASSTGEYTGELFF	TGTGCCAGCTCGACAGGGGAATACACCGGGGAGCTGTTTTTT
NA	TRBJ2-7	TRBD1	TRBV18	CASSPYRLNRGPKSRESYEQYF	TGTGCCAGCTCACCATACCGGTTGAACAGGGGGCCGAAGAGCCGTGAATCCTACGAGCAGTACTTC
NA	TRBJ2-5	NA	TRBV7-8	CASSLLRGSETQYF	TGTGCCAGCAGCTTACTGAGGGGTTCAGAGACCCAGTACTTC
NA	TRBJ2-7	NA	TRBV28	CASSPGTYEQYF	TGTGCCAGCAGTCCCGGGACCTACGAGCAGTACTTC
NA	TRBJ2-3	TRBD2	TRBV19	CASSGLAGADTQYF	TGTGCCAGTAGTGGACTAGCGGGGGCAGATACGCAGTATTTT
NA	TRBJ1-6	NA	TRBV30	CAWSLGRSNSPLHF	TGTGCCTGGAGCCTGGGACGGTCTAATTCACCCCTCCACTTT
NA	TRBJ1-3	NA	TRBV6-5	CASSWTDGNTIYF	TGTGCCAGCAGTTGGACAGATGGAAACACCATATATTTT
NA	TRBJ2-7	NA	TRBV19	CASRTQGGREQYF	TGTGCCAGTAGAACACAGGGAGGGCGCGAGCAGTACTTC
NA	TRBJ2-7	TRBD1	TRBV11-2	CASSPDRGEQYF	TGTGCCAGCAGCCCAGACAGGGGTGAGCAGTACTTC
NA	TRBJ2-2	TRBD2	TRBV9	CASSVPGTSGRPGELFF	TGTGCCAGCAGCGTCCCCGGGACTAGCGGCAGACCCGGGGAGCTGTTTTTT
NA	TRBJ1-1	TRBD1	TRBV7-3	CASSPTGSRNTEAFF	TGTGCCAGCAGCCCGACAGGGTCCAGGAACACTGAAGCTTTCTTT
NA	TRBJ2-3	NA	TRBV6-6	CASSYSGYPLTNTQYF	TGTGCCAGCAGTTATTCCGGATATCCACTCACGAATACGCAGTATTTT
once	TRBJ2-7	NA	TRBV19	CASKFGDAGSYEQYF	TGTGCCAGCAAATTCGGGGACGCCGGCTCCTACGAGCAGTACTTC
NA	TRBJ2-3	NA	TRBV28	CATQRVGGPGTDTQYF	TGTGCCACCCAGCGGGTGGGGGGGCCCGGCACAGATACGCAGTATTTT
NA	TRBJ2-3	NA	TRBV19	CASSIRAGVGDTQYF	TGTGCCAGTAGTATAAGGGCAGGGGTCGGAGATACGCAGTATTTT